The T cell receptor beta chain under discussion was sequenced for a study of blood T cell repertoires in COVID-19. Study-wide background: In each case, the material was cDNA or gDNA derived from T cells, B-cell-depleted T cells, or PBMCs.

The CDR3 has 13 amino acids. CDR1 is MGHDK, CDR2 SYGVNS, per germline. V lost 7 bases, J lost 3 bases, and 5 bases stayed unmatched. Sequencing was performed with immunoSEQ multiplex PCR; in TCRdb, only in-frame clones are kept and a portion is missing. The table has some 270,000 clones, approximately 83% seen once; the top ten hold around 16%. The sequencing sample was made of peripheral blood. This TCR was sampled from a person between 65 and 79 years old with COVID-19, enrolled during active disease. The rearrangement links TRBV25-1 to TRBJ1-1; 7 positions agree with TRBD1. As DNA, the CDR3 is TGTGCCAGCACCAGGGGGGTGGACACTGAAGCTTTCTTT. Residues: CASTRGVDTEAFF.